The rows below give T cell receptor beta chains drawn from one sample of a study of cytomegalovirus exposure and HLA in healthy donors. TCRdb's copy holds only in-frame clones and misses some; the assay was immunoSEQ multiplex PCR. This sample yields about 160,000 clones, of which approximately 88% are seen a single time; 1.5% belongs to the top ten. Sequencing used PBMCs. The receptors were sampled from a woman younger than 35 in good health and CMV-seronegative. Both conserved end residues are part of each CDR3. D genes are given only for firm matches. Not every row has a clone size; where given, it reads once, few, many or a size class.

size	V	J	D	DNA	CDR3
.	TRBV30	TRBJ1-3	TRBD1	TGTGCCTGGAGTAGGACAGGGACCTCTGGAAACACCATATATTTT	CAWSRTGTSGNTIYF
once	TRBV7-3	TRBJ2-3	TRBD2	TGTGCCAGTTCTAGCGGGGGGGCCCCTCCAATCACAGATACGCAGTATTTT	CASSSGGAPPITDTQYF
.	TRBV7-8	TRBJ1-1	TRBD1	TGTGCCAGCAGCCCAGCCGGGACAGGGCCCTCTGAAGCTTTCTTT	CASSPAGTGPSEAFF
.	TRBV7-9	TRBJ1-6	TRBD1	TGTGCCAGCAGCTTAGGAGGGACAGGGAATAATTCACCCCTCCACTTT	CASSLGGTGNNSPLHF
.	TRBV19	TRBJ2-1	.	TGTGCCAGTAGTATCTCTAGCGCCAACATGCAGTTCTTC	CASSISSANMQFF
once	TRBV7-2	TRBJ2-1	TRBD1	TGTGCCAGCAGCCCGGGACAGGGTTCCTACAATGAGCAGTTCTTC	CASSPGQGSYNEQFF
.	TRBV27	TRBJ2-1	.	TGTGCCAGCAGTTTGGGAGCCGTTTACAATGAGCAGTTCTTC	CASSLGAVYNEQFF
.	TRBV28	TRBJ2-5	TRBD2	TGTGCCAGCAGTTTATACAGCGGGGGGCAAGAGACCCAGTACTTC	CASSLYSGGQETQYF
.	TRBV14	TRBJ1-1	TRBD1	TGTGCCAGCAGCCAATGGACAGGGGGGAACACTGAAGCTTTCTTT	CASSQWTGGNTEAFF
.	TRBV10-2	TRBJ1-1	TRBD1	TGCGCCAGCAGTGATACCGGGACAGGGCAGGGGAACACTGAAGCTTTCTTT	CASSDTGTGQGNTEAFF
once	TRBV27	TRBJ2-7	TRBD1	TGTGCCAGCAGTTCCCGACAGGGTACCTACGAGCAGTACTTC	CASSSRQGTYEQYF
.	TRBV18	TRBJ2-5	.	TGTGCCAGCTCACCCGGCGACATACAAGAGACCCAGTACTTC	CASSPGDIQETQYF
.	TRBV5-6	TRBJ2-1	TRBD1	TGTGCCAGCAGCTTGGGGTCTCCGGGACAGGGGTACAATGAGCAGTTCTTC	CASSLGSPGQGYNEQFF
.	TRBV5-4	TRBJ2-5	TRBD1	TGTGCCAGCACCATGACGGGACAGGGGGGAGAGACCCAGTACTTC	CASTMTGQGGETQYF
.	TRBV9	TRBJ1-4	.	TGTGCCAGTTCGTGGGGGGCAACTAATGAAAAACTGTTTTTT	CASSWGATNEKLFF
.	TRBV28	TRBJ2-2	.	TGTGCCAGCACCCTCCTCCTTCAGGGCACCGGGGAGCTGTTTTTT	CASTLLLQGTGELFF
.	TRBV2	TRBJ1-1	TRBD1	TGTGCCAGCAGGCCGGACAGGAACTCGAACACTGAAGCTTTCTTT	CASRPDRNSNTEAFF
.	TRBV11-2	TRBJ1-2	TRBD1	TGTGCCAGCAGCCGAGGACAGGGTGACTATGGCTACACCTTC	CASSRGQGDYGYTF